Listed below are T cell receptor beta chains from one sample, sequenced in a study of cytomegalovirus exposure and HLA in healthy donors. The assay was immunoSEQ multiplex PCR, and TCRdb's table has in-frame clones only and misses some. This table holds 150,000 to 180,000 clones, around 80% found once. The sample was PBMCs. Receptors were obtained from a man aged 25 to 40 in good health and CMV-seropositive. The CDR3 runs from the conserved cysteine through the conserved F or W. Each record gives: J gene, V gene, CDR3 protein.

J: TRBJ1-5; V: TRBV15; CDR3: CATSRETTEIYSNQPQHF
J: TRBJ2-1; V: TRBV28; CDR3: CATQFNSGQQFF
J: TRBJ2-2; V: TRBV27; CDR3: CASSARLAGEVGELFF
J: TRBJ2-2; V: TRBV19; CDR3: CASSLGQYTGELFF
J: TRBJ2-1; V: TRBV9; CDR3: CASQGVAGGSDNEQFF
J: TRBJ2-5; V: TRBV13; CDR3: CASSLSGFQETQYF
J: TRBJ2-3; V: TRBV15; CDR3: CATSRDVRIGTDTQYF
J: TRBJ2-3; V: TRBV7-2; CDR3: CASSVSVLGADTQYF
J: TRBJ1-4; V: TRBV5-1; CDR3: CASSLAVLGPEGEKLFF
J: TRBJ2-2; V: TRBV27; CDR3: CASSLRTGTGELFF
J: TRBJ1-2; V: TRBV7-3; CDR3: CASSLSPRGGYTF
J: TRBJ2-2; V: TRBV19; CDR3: CASSILGSANTGELFF
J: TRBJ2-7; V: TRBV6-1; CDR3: CASSVDRDSYEQYF
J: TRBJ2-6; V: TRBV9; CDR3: CASSELDRASGANVLTF
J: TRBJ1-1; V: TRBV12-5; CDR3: CASGSPLQGNTEAFF
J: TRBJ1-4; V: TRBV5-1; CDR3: CASSLGATATNEKLFF
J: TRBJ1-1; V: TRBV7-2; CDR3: CASSAGRGFDTEAFF
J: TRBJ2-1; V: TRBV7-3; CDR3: CASSLLAGGWDEQFF
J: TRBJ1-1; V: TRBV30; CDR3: CAWRQGSSTEAFF
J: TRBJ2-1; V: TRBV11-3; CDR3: CASSDTGTAYNEQFF
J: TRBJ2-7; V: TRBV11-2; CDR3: CASSLDLRGTRYEQYF
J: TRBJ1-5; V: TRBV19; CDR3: CASSIPTGFLANQPQHF
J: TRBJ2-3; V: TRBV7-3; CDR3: CASSLGSTPDTQYF
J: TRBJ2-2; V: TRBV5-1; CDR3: CASSSMGRSGSGELFF
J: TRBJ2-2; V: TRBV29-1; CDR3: CSVPGRDRGSGELFF
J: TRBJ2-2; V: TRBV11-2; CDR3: CATRSRDRGRVTGELFF
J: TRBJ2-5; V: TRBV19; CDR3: CASSTGTSGYQETQYF
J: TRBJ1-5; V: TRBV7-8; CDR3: CASSLEGQSSNQPQHF
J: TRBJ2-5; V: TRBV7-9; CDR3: CASSLWHQETQYF
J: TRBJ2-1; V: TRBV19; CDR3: CASSPGLAVYNEQFF
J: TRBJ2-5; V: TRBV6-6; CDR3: CAAAGGETQYF
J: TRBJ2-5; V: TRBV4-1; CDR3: CASSQDRSGRGETQYF
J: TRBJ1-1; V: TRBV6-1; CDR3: CASSVTGDEAFF
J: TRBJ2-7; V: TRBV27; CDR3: CASSQRGLVYYEQYF
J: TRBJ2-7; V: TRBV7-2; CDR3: CASSNLGTGGEQYF
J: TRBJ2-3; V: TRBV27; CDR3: CASSFLGSTSTDTQYF
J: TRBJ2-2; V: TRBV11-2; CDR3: CASSLDRTGADFNTGELFF
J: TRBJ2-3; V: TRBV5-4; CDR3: CASSVDNTDTQYF
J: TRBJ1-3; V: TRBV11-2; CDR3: CASSLAQGVSGNTIYF
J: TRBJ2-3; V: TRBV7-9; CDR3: CASSLTSGGEADTQYF
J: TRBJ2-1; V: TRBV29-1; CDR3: CSVEVIDRFF
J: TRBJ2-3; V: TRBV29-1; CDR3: CSVGTSGITDTQYF
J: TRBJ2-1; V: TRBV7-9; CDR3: CASSWVGTGAYNEQFF
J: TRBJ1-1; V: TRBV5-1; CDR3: CASSLFGDTGAEAFF
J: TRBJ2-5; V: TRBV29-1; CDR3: CSVPRNRKQETQYF